The following is a T cell receptor beta chain sequence with its context. Antigen unknown. At one of its ends the junction is not consistent with the germline gene, which may arise from a read error. Starting from roughly 540 ng of total RNA, TCR beta cDNA was produced with a primer in the constant region. Libraries for TCR beta were built through three nested multiplex PCR rounds, which together made up a slightly modified ARM-PCR procedure. PCR rounds one and two used TRBV1-TRBV30 forward primers with a C-beta reverse primer for around 11 cycles each. One entry per CDR3 protein results from TCRdb running MiXCR on the multiplex PCR reads. The sample includes 47,000 or so distinct CDR3 sequences, 70% to 75% of them seen just once. Investigators took RNA and DNA out together from about 21-30 mg of unsorted bulk tissue. There were only treatment-naive patients, all with chronic HBV infection. This entry comes from a study of tumor-infiltrating lymphocytes in primary liver carcinoma. Study-wide points: Tumor-adjacent and tumor-blood pairs shared less of their repertoires than tumor region pairs shared. When set against blood, tumors had a significantly higher top-250-clone fraction (p = 0.039).

Germline V CDR1 and CDR2: MNHNS, SASEGT. The CDR3 is 15 amino acids. The genes are TRBV6-1 and TRBJ2-7, with unresolved D. The clonotype originates from a man between 35 and 55 years old with primary liver carcinoma and hepatitis B virus infection. Sequencing was carried out using liver tumor tissue from sampling region 3. Subset defined: tumor region T3, left-lateral pole. The CDR3 loop is CASRAPSPVSYGQYF. The CDR3 DNA reads as TGTGCCAGTAGGGCCCCCTCGCCGGTATCCTACGGGCAGTACTTC.